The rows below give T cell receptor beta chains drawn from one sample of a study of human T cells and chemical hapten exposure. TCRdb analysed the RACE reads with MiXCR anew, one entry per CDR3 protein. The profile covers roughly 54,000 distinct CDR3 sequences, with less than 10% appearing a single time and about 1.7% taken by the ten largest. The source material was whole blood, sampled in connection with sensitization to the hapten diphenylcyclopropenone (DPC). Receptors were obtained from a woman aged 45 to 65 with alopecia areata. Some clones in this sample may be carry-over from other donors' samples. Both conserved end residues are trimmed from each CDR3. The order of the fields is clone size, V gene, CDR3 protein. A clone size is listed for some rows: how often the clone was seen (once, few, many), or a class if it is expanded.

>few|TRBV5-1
ASSLAPPGTGFDQPQH
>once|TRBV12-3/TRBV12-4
ASTPLRGADGTDTQY
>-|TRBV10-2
ASKRRRGETQY
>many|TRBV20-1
SARNPANEKLF
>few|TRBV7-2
ASRPDRGGEKLF
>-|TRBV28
ASRPSMAYEQY
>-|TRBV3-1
ASSRPYQETQY
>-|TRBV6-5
ASSYSPGSGSGNTIY
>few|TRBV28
ASSLRRQGQETQY
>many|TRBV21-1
ASSKNRQGTNGGHYSSYNEQF
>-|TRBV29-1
SVETLNTGELF
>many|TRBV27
ASRQVSGANVLT
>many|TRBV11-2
ASSPPWDRVPNQPQH
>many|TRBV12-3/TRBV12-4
ASSPTTGEQY
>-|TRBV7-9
ASRPDWVDGEKLF
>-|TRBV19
ASSSHVAAGDQPQH
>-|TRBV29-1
SVARFHTDTQY
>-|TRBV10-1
ASSDRGSEAF
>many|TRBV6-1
ASSERAQRWNQPQH
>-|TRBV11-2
ASRTGTGGAYEQY
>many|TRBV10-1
ASNQTGKETQY
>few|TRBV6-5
ASSYSGRIGTEAF
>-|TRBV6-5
ASGQETYEQY
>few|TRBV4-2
ASSQDSTGLYNEQF
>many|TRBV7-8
ASSLGQGYETQY
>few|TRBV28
ASSNSGTSDPTGELF
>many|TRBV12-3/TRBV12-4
ASSSNVEGYT